The clone carrying this T cell receptor beta chain was seen many times. What it binds is not known. The data were taken from a study of T-cell reconstitution after alpha-beta-depleted transplantation in children. Findings and limits, study-wide: Surviving recipient T cells and thymic progenitors underlay high day-60 TCRbeta diversity in some patients.

The TCRbeta library incorporated unique molecular identifiers. TCRdb re-called the PCR reads through MiXCR, storing one row per CDR3 protein. The data contain 150,000 to 200,000 distinct CDR3 sequences, approximately 6% of them singletons. The TCR sequence derives from a girl under two years old with combined immunodeficiency, due to receive a stem cell transplant. This specimen was PBMCs, taken before TCRalphabeta/CD19-depleted stem cell transplant.

The CDR3 DNA sequence: TGCAGCGTTGTTGGGGGTCCCCCTCCCTCCTACAATGAGCAGTTCTTC. Amino acid sequence: CSVVGGPPPSYNEQFF. The chain joins TRBV29-1 to TRBJ2-1; D possibly uses TRBD1 or TRBD2 (5 bases each). The CDR3 is 16 residues long. Germline CDR1 SQVTM, CDR2 ANQGSEA. The ends were cut back, 4 bases at V and 0 bases at J, with 16 bases in the middle.